Each of the 22 T cell receptor beta chains below was sequenced from the same sample in a study of blood T cells in healthy people across ages. Alongside a J-beta primer mix, a sample-barcoded 5' primer served in a second PCR lasting roughly 6 to 11 cycles. TCRdb ran MiXCR on the 5' RACE reads and lists one entry per CDR3 protein. The sample shows fewer than 1,200,000 distinct CDR3 sequences, almost 25% of them seen only once. These data were also reused for a study on T cells of mothers and their children.

The specimen sequenced was blood. The receptor source for this set is a girl aged 2 to 9 in good health.

The chain has TRBV4-1 and TRBJ2-1; 12 bases agree with TRBD2. After removal of 2 bases from V and 7 bases from J, the junction contained 9 bases not matched to a gene. Germline CDR1 is MGHRA and CDR2 is YSYEKL. The CDR3 is made up of 17 amino acids. For the CDR3, the DNA is TGCGCCAGCAGCCAACTCCAAGGACTAGCGGGACAGAATGAGCAGTTCTTC. Its protein is CASSQLQGLAGQNEQFF.

The chain combines TRBV29-1 with TRBJ2-5, with TRBD1 matching over 7 bases. CDR1 and CDR2 (germline): SQVTM, ANQGSEA. The CDR3 length is 12 residues. After removal of 7 bases from V and 5 bases from J, the junction contained 7 bases not matched to a gene. This chain's CDR3 is CSATGEMETQYF. CDR3 coding DNA: TGCAGCGCAACAGGGGAAATGGAGACCCAGTACTTC.

The genes are TRBV7-2 and TRBJ2-5, with D hard to call. With 1 base removed from V and 1 base from J, the gap between germline ends came to 7 bases. The CDR3 sequence is 14 residues long. CDR1 and CDR2 from the germline V gene are SGHTA and FQGNSA. CDR3 amino acids: CASSLVDLQETQYF. DNA for the CDR3: TGTGCCAGCAGCTTAGTCGACCTCCAAGAGACCCAGTACTTC.

V and J are TRBV29-1 and TRBJ2-1; no firm D call. The germline V gene has CDR1 SQVTM and CDR2 ANQGSEA. Trimming removed 4 bases at V and 2 bases at J, with 12 bases between. The CDR3 length is 14 residues. The CDR3 DNA reads as TGCAGCGTTGGGCAGGTCCTTACCTACAATGAGCAGTTCTTC. Translating gives CSVGQVLTYNEQFF.

This clonotype was seen only a few times. The chain has TRBV5-6 and TRBJ2-5; TRBD2 matches at 7 bases. V gave up 3 bases and J gave up 3 bases; unmatched junction bases: 5. Germline values: CDR1 SGHDT, CDR2 YYEEEE. The CDR3 is 14 amino acids. The CDR3 bases are TGTGCCAGCAGCTACCTAGGGACTAAAGAGACCCAGTACTTC. Its protein is CASSYLGTKETQYF. The entire variable domain, with the rest obtained from reference TRBV5-6 and TRBJ2-5, is as follows: DAGVTQSPTHLIKTRGQQVTLRCSPKSGHDTVSWYQQALGQGPQFIFQYYEEEERQRGNFPDRFSGHQFPNYSSELNVNALLLGDSALYLCASSYLGTKETQYFGPGTRLLVL.

The chain is built from TRBV4-3 and TRBJ2-1; a possible D gene is TRBD1 (5 bases). The ends were cut back, 10 bases at V and 8 bases at J, with 18 bases in the middle. CDR1 LGHNA and CDR2 YSLEER come from the germline V gene. The CDR3 loop spans 13 amino acids. CDR3 DNA sequence: TGCGCCACCTCGGACGAGTGGGGCGATGAGCAGTTCTTC. It translates to CATSDEWGDEQFF.

The V and J genes are TRBV5-1 and TRBJ2-1; possible D gene TRBD2, 6 bases. Looked up from germline, CDR1 is SGHRS and CDR2 is YFSETQ. V was shortened by 4 bases and J by 9 bases, with 29 bases between the two germline ends. The CDR3 has 18 residues. CDR3 in amino acids: CASSGGNGLSGESVEQFF. CDR3 DNA sequence: TGCGCCAGCAGCGGGGGGAATGGTCTTTCGGGAGAGAGCGTTGAGCAGTTCTTC. Filled out from reference TRBV5-1 and TRBJ2-1, the complete variable domain reads KAGVTQTPRYLIKTRGQQVTLSCSPISGHRSVSWYQQTPGQGLQFLFEYFSETQRNKGNFPGRFSGRQFSNSRSEMNVSTLELGDSALYLCASSGGNGLSGESVEQFFGPGTRLTVL.

This clonotype occurred a few times. The chain is built from TRBV7-2 and TRBJ2-5, with D possibly TRBD2 on 6 matching bases. With 10 bases removed from V and 7 bases from J, the gap between germline ends came to 7 bases. The germline V gene encodes CDR1 SGHTA and CDR2 FQGNSA. The CDR3 runs 9 residues. DNA of the CDR3: TGTGCCATCGGGGGGACCCAGTACTTC. This codes for CAIGGTQYF.

This clonotype has just a few counts. The CDR3 DNA sequence: TGTGCCAGCAGCTTCAGGGGACGTACGGGAAACATTCAGTACTTC. Amino acids: CASSFRGRTGNIQYF. The chain links TRBV13 to TRBJ2-4; perhaps TRBD1 as D (6 bases). This CDR3 is built from 15 residues. The germline V gene encodes CDR1 PRHDT and CDR2 FYEKMQ (reference sequence). Trimming pared 3 bases from V and 6 bases from J, leaving 15 bases between.

As regards this clonotype: Mismatch with germline at one junction end may stem from a read error. The J gene is TRBJ2-2, the V gene TRBV10-3; D is ambiguous. The CDR3 contains 15 residues. Germline V gives CDR1 ENHRY, CDR2 SYGVKD. Here the CDR3 reads CAISDPQTNAGELFF. CDR3 nucleotide sequence: TGTGCCATCAGTGACCCCCAGACGAACGCCGGGGAGCTGTTTTTT.

This clonotype was detected only a few times. CDR3 amino acids: CAISEGKETQYF. CDR3 DNA sequence: TGTGCCATCAGTGAGGGGAAAGAGACCCAGTACTTC. The rearrangement joins TRBV10-3 to TRBJ2-5; unclear D gene. Germline V gene sequence: CDR1 ENHRY, CDR2 SYGVKD. The CDR3 runs to 12 residues. Trimming pared 2 bases from V and 3 bases from J, leaving 4 bases between.

This clonotype was observed a handful of times. CDR3 amino acids: CASSIRDRPNEQFF. The CDR3 region has the DNA TGTGCCAGCAGCATCCGGGACCGCCCCAATGAGCAGTTCTTC. The rearrangement uses TRBV7-9 and TRBJ2-1, with D perhaps matching TRBD1 or TRBD2 (5 bases each). This CDR3 is 14 amino acids long. The V and J ends lost 5 bases and 6 bases respectively, with 14 bases between them. Germline V lookup: CDR1 SEHNR, CDR2 FQNEAQ (reference sequence).

The genes are TRBV28 and TRBJ2-1; 14 positions agree with TRBD2. The germline CDR1 and CDR2 sequences are MDHEN and SYDVKM. V shed 3 bases and J 2 bases; nucleotides not matched to a gene: 6. This CDR3 contains 18 residues. CDR3 protein: CASSLGLAGAYTYNEQFF. In nucleotides, the CDR3 is TGTGCCAGCAGTTTGGGACTAGCGGGAGCCTATACCTACAATGAGCAGTTCTTC.

This clonotype was seen only a few times. The chain employs TRBV3-1 and TRBJ2-5, with a possible D match to TRBD2 (6 bases). With the DNA end fitting TRBJ2-7 better, the J assignment may be wrong. Germline assignment: CDR1 LGHDT and CDR2 YNNKEL (reference sequence). There are 15 residues in the CDR3. DNA for the CDR3: TGTGCCAGCAGTCACGGGGAGGAGCTGAATTACGAGCAGTACTTC. It translates to CASSHGEELNYEQYF.

The rearrangement joins TRBV6-1 to TRBJ2-7; 7 nucleotides match TRBD1. The CDR3 spans 19 residues. Germline trimming cut 3 bases from V and 2 bases from J; bases unmatched to any gene: 19. Germline CDR1 MNHNS, CDR2 SASEGT. CDR3 protein: CASSEWTGVLLIIPYEQYF. CDR3 nucleotides: TGTGCCAGCAGTGAGTGGACAGGAGTTCTTCTTATAATACCCTACGAGCAGTACTTC.

This clonotype showed up just a few times. The V and J genes are TRBV29-1 and TRBJ2-6; D remains unclear. Germline V CDR1 and CDR2: SQVTM, ANQGSEA. The germline V and J ends were trimmed by 4 bases and 3 bases, with 7 bases remaining between them. The CDR3 contains 13 residues. In DNA, the CDR3 is TGCAGCGTTGGTGGTCTTGGGGCCAACGTCCTGACTTTC. Translated: CSVGGLGANVLTF.

This clonotype appeared a few times. Since no conserved phenylalanine or tryptophan closes the CDR3, a read error is the likely cause. V usage is TRBV2 and J usage is TRBJ2-5, with 8 positions matching TRBD1. The CDR3 contains 15 residues. CDR1 and CDR2 from the germline V gene are SNHLY and FYNNEI. With V trimmed by 0 bases and J by 5 bases, 5 bases remained unmatched. The CDR3 DNA is TGTGCCAGCAGTGAAGCCAACAGGGGGAGGGAGACCCAGTACCTC. It codes for CASSEANRGRETQYL.

The V and J genes are TRBV29-1 and TRBJ1-4; D gene unclear. Germline CDR1 reads SQVTM; CDR2 reads ANQGSEA. Trimming took off 4 bases at V and 3 bases at J, with 6 bases between the two ends. The CDR3 spans 12 residues. CDR3 DNA sequence: TGCAGCGTTGTCGGGGCTAATGAAAAACTGTTTTTT. It encodes CSVVGANEKLFF.

This clonotype was seen more than once but under ten times. The rearrangement joins TRBV5-1 to TRBJ2-1, with TRBD2 matching over 8 bases. Germline V lookup: CDR1 SGHRS, CDR2 YFSETQ. The CDR3 runs to 15 residues. With 4 bases clipped from V and 8 bases from J, the junction kept 11 bases outside the gene matches. The CDR3 protein is CASSPQAGGIYEQFF. In nucleotides, the CDR3 is TGCGCCAGCAGCCCACAGGCGGGGGGCATATATGAGCAGTTCTTC.

This clonotype was picked up a small number of times. The CDR3 spells CASSSSIDGGNTIYF. The CDR3, as DNA: TGTGCCAGCAGCTCATCCATTGACGGTGGAAACACCATATATTTT. This chain connects TRBV28 to TRBJ1-3; unclear D gene. Germline CDR1 MDHEN, CDR2 SYDVKM. The V end was cut by 6 bases, the J end by 3 bases, with 15 bases between. The CDR3 runs 15 residues. Variable domain in full (rest from reference TRBV28 and TRBJ1-3): DVKVTQSSRYLVKRTGEKVFLECVQDMDHENMFWYRQDPGLGLRLIYFSYDVKMKEKGDIPEGYSVSREKKERFSLILESASTNQTSMYLCASSSSIDGGNTIYFGEGSWLTVV.

This clonotype was recorded a few times. The chain carries TRBV2 and TRBJ2-5; D may match TRBD1 or TRBD2 (5 bases each). This CDR3 contains 14 residues. Germline V gene data show CDR1 as SNHLY and CDR2 as FYNNEI. The V end lost 7 bases, the J end lost 4 bases, and 16 bases lay between the germline ends. CDR3 nucleotide sequence: TGTGCCAGCATATCGGACGGGGCGGGAGAGACCCAGTACTTC. Its protein product is CASISDGAGETQYF.

The sample holds a few counts of this clonotype. The junction departs from the called germline gene at one end, perhaps through a read error. The V call is TRBV9, the J call TRBJ2-5; perhaps TRBD1 as D (5 bases). The CDR3 consists of 14 residues. The germline V gene encodes CDR1 SGDLS and CDR2 YYNGEE. CDR3 sequence reads: CASSVHDSQETRYF. In DNA, the CDR3 is TGTGCCAGCAGCGTACACGACAGCCAAGAGACCCGGTACTTC.